This section outlines one T cell receptor beta chain sequence together with its context. Its antigen is still unknown. This entry belongs to a study of T-cell reconstitution after alpha-beta-depleted transplantation in children. Unique molecular identifiers tagged the TCRbeta library. TCRdb used MiXCR to reprocess the PCR reads, holding one entry per CDR3 protein. The sample has about 200,000 distinct CDR3 sequences; roughly 6.3% are singletons. CDR1 and CDR2 (germline): SGDLS, YYNGEE. The J segment lost 2 bases and the V segment lost 0 bases, leaving 5 bases of the junction unmatched. The CDR3 spans 15 residues. Findings and limits, study-wide: The main origin of T-cell counts and diversity one year after transplant was newly produced T cells. At around two months after transplant, the alpha-beta T cells were reportedly derived from several hundred expanded clones that came from non-depleted graft cells.

This sample comprised PBMCs, obtained before TCRalphabeta/CD19-depleted stem cell transplant. J is TRBJ2-7 and V is TRBV9; 7 nucleotides align to TRBD1. This TCR derives from a girl under three years old with combined immunodeficiency, due to receive a stem cell transplant. The DNA of the CDR3 is TGTGCCAGCAGCGTAGAAGGGGGCGAGGCCTACGAGCAGTACTTC. Protein product: CASSVEGGEAYEQYF.